This is a list of T cell receptor beta chains from one sample in a study of shared clonotypes between healthy human individuals. Clones were sequenced by immunoSEQ multiplex PCR, and TCRdb holds only the in-frame ones, with some missing. The table shows about 1 million clones, with around four fifths occurring only once. Sequencing was carried out using memory CD4+ T cells sorted from blood. These receptor sequences come from a man younger than 35 in good health. The CDR3 runs from the conserved cysteine through the conserved F or W. Each record gives: J gene, clone size, V gene, D gene, CDR3 DNA, CDR3 protein. A D gene is named only where the DNA matches it firmly. Part of the rows lack a size; the others show once, few, many or a class for expanded clones.

TRBJ2-2 many TRBV29-1 - TGCAGCGTCTACCTGGGGAGCGGCTGGACCGGGGAGCTGTTTTTT CSVYLGSGWTGELFF
TRBJ1-2 few TRBV30 - TGTGCCTGGAGTGTAAGCTCGGGCAGGAGGAGTTATGGCTACACCTTC CAWSVSSGRRSYGYTF
TRBJ2-5 - TRBV4-3 TRBD2 TGCGCCAGCAGCCGATCACTAGCGGGAGTAGGGGAGACCCAGTACTTC CASSRSLAGVGETQYF
TRBJ1-6 - TRBV6-6 - TGTGCCAGCAGTTCCACCTGGGGGCAAGAATCCCCCCTCCACTTT CASSSTWGQESPLHF
TRBJ1-3 - TRBV19 TRBD1 TGTGCCAGTGGGACAGGATCGGGCTCTGGAAACACCATATATTTT CASGTGSGSGNTIYF
TRBJ2-1 - TRBV19 TRBD2 TGTGCCAGTAGTATTAGAGCGGGAGTTAATGAGCAGTTCTTC CASSIRAGVNEQFF
TRBJ1-2 - TRBV28 - TGTGCCAGCAGTTCCGGGACAATAGGGTATGGCTACACCTTC CASSSGTIGYGYTF
TRBJ1-3 - TRBV7-9 - TGTGCCAGCACCCGACAGTCTGGAAACACCATATATTTT CASTRQSGNTIYF
TRBJ1-1 - TRBV6-1 - TGTGCCAGCAATCCGATCAGGAACACTGAAGCTTTCTTT CASNPIRNTEAFF
TRBJ1-2 - TRBV28 - TGTGCCAGCAGTTTGAGCGGACGGGGGAACTATGGCTACACCTTC CASSLSGRGNYGYTF
TRBJ1-2 - TRBV18 TRBD1 TGTGCCAGCTCACCTCCGGGACAGGGAGGAAGGGGCTACACCTTC CASSPPGQGGRGYTF
TRBJ2-2 - TRBV5-1 - TGCGCCAGCAGCTTGCAAGGGTCGGGGATCGGGGAGCTGTTTTTT CASSLQGSGIGELFF
TRBJ1-2 - TRBV7-9 - TGTGCCAGCAGCGGGGGGGACTATGGCTACACCTTC CASSGGDYGYTF
TRBJ2-1 - TRBV6-1 - TGTGCCAGCACCACGGGACGCTCCTACAATGAGCAGTTCTTC CASTTGRSYNEQFF
TRBJ2-6 - TRBV7-8 TRBD1 TGTGCCAGCAGCTTTTCAACAGGGGGCGTTGGGGCCAACGTCCTGACTTTC CASSFSTGGVGANVLTF
TRBJ1-1 - TRBV27 - TGTGCCAGCAGTACCGACGGGAGGGGTGAAGCTTTCTTT CASSTDGRGEAFF